This T cell receptor (beta chain) came from a study of T cell repertoires in cytomegalovirus infection. Across the study: CMV infection plus the matching HLA type was flagged by public TCR beta signatures.

This clonotype was seen repeatedly, ten times or more. V shed 4 bases, J shed 7 bases, and the junction held 5 bases outside the gene matches. CDR3 length: 14 residues. MiXCR was run by TCRdb on the reads, yielding one entry per CDR3 protein. The table includes 300,000 or so distinct CDR3 sequences, around 9.1% detected once. The sample taken for sequencing was PBMCs. The V gene is TRBV23-1, the J gene TRBJ2-1; 9 bases align to TRBD1. TRBV23-1 is reported as an ORF; its role is uncertain. The receptor was isolated from a human donor in good health (CMV status not recorded). Some clones in this sample may be carry-over from other donors' samples. CDR3 in DNA: TGCGCCAGCAGTCCCGGGACAGGGAGGAATGAGCAGTTCTTC. Translated, it gives CASSPGTGRNEQFF.